These 20 T cell receptor beta chains were sequenced from one sample in a study of human T cells and chemical hapten exposure. Each CDR3 protein gets one entry after TCRdb re-called the RACE reads with MiXCR. This sample yields approximately 260,000 distinct CDR3 sequences, of which about 9% are seen a single time; over 2% belongs to the top ten. Regarding time point: pre-sensitization, week 0. Indicated treatment: therapeutic diphenylcyclopropenone sensitization with weekly scalp DPC. Source: whole blood, taken in connection with sensitization to the hapten diphenylcyclopropenone (DPC). These receptor sequences come from a woman aged 35 to 49 with alopecia areata. Some clones in this sample may be carry-over from other donors' samples.

This clonotype was seen a handful of times. V and J are TRBV4-2 and TRBJ2-4; D may correspond to TRBD1 or TRBD2 (5 bases each). The V end was cut by 0 bases, the J end by 0 bases, with 12 bases between. Looked up from germline, CDR1 is LGHNA and CDR2 is YNFKEQ. The CDR3 totals 17 residues. The CDR3 loop reads CASSQDIVGGAKNIQYF. For the CDR3, the DNA is TGTGCCAGCAGCCAAGACATAGTTGGGGGAGCCAAAAACATTCAGTACTTC.

V gene TRBV9 combines with J gene TRBJ2-6; TRBD1 is a possible D gene (6 bases). V dropped 3 bases and J dropped 2 bases, with 15 bases sitting between them. The germline gives CDR1 SGDLS, CDR2 YYNGEE. The CDR3 has 17 amino acids. The chain's CDR3 is CASSGRTGSPGANVLTF. CDR3 nucleotide sequence: TGTGCCAGCAGCGGGCGAACAGGGAGCCCTGGGGCCAACGTCCTGACTTTC.

A few counts support this clonotype. The rearrangement uses TRBV20-1 and TRBJ1-2; no definite D call. The V gene's germline CDR1 is DFQATT and CDR2 SNEGSKA (reference sequence). Between the trimmed V and J ends, which lost 6 bases and 3 bases, there was a span of 14 bases. The CDR3 has 13 amino acids. In nucleotides, the CDR3 is TGCAGTGCCCTTACCCAACCCGACTATGGCTACACCTTC. As protein: CSALTQPDYGYTF.

In this sample, this clonotype turned up many times. The chain carries TRBV29-1 and TRBJ2-1; 9 bases map to TRBD2. Germline values: CDR1 SQVTM, CDR2 ANQGSEA. This CDR3 has 13 residues. J lost 4 bases, V lost 4 bases, and 2 bases had no gene match. In DNA, the CDR3 is TGCAGCGTTGTTAGCGGGGGATACAATGAGCAGTTCTTC. It codes for CSVVSGGYNEQFF.

This clonotype has a handful of counts. The chain employs TRBV20-1 and TRBJ2-1; D may be TRBD2 (5 bases). The V gene lost 3 bases and the J gene lost 0 bases, with 12 bases spanning the gap. The V gene's germline CDR1 is DFQATT and CDR2 SNEGSKA (reference sequence). This CDR3 is 15 amino acids long. CDR3 DNA sequence: TGCAGTGCTAGTTCGACGGGGAGCTCCTACAATGAGCAGTTCTTC. Residues: CSASSTGSSYNEQFF.

This clonotype showed up just a few times. V usage is TRBV28 and J usage is TRBJ1-2; D is possibly TRBD1 (6 bases). Germline CDR1 reads MDHEN; CDR2 reads SYDVKM. CDR3 length: 15 residues. Trimming removed 7 bases from V and 0 bases from J, with 15 bases in between. The CDR3: CASIPGAVSNYGYTF. CDR3 sequence (DNA): TGTGCCAGCATTCCGGGGGCGGTTTCTAACTATGGCTACACCTTC.

As concerns this clonotype: This could be a read error, since a much larger clone is one nucleotide away. The chain uses TRBV20-1 and TRBJ1-1; D unclear. Germline CDR1 reads DFQATT; CDR2 reads SNEGSKA (reference sequence). The CDR3 has 13 amino acids. CDR3 loop: CGARKFLDTEAFF. For the CDR3, the DNA is TGCGGTGCTAGGAAATTCTTGGACACTGAAGCTTTCTTT.

V usage is TRBV4-3 and J usage is TRBJ1-1; the D gene is possibly TRBD1 (6 bases). CDR1 and CDR2 from the germline V gene are LGHNA and YSLEER. V was cut by 4 bases and J by 6 bases, with 21 bases left in between. The CDR3 runs to 16 residues. DNA of the CDR3: TGCGCCAGCAGCCTCCACTACAGGGCCTCCGGCGCTGAAGCTTTCTTT. It translates to CASSLHYRASGAEAFF.

This clonotype was detected ten times or more. The CDR3 sequence is CAGAGAREQYF. CDR3 nucleotides: TGTGCCGGTGCGGGGGCGCGGGAGCAGTACTTC. The V and J genes are TRBV3-1 and TRBJ2-7, with a possible D match to TRBD2 (7 bases). Germline V gene lookup returns CDR1 LGHDT and CDR2 YNNKEL (reference sequence). Trimming removed 11 bases at V and 7 bases at J, with 15 bases between. The CDR3 extends over 11 amino acids.

The sample holds a few counts of this clonotype. The chain couples TRBV7-9 to TRBJ2-5, with D maybe TRBD1 (6 bases). V shed 2 bases and J shed 5 bases, with 9 bases lying between them. The CDR3 extends over 13 amino acids. The germline gives CDR1 SEHNR, CDR2 FQNEAQ (reference sequence). In DNA, the CDR3 is TGTGCCAGCAGCTTAAATCAGGGGGAGACCCAGTACTTC. Protein product: CASSLNQGETQYF.

A few counts support this clonotype. This sequence joins TRBV4-1 and TRBJ1-1; 7 positions agree with TRBD1. Trimming took 6 bases from V and 2 from J; bases not matched to a gene: 9. The CDR3 is 15 residues long. CDR1 is MGHRA and CDR2 is YSYEKL in the germline V gene. CDR3 sequence (DNA): TGCGCCAGCAGTCAAACCGGGACAGCAAACACTGAAGCTTTCTTT. This translates into CASSQTGTANTEAFF.

This clonotype was seen only a few times. This chain joins TRBV11-2 and TRBJ2-4, with 7 bases fitting TRBD1. Germline loops: CDR1 SGHAT, CDR2 FQNNGV. Trimming removed 5 bases from V and 2 bases from J; junction bases left unmatched: 12. This CDR3 is built from 17 residues. The CDR3 here is CASSINTGALTKNIQYF. CDR3 in DNA: TGTGCCAGCAGCATAAATACAGGGGCCTTGACCAAAAACATTCAGTACTTC.

This clonotype was recorded many times. The chain links TRBV6-2 or TRBV6-3 to TRBJ2-7; 9 bases are a match to TRBD1. CDR1 and CDR2 (germline): MNHEY, SVGEGT. The CDR3 has 15 residues. Unmatched junction bases numbered 6, after V lost 3 bases and J lost 3 bases. CDR3 amino acids: CASSYPDRGSYEQYF. Written as DNA, the CDR3 is TGTGCCAGCAGTTATCCCGACAGGGGGAGCTACGAGCAGTACTTC.

The sample holds a few counts of this clonotype. V usage is TRBV28 and J usage is TRBJ1-6, with D maybe TRBD1 (5 bases). Germline V CDR1 and CDR2: MDHEN, SYDVKM. V was pared by 2 bases and J by 7 bases, with 12 bases between. CDR3 length: 15 amino acids. The CDR3 is CASSLLRGSNSPLHF. The CDR3 region has the DNA TGTGCCAGCAGTTTACTGAGGGGAAGCAATTCACCCCTCCACTTT.

This clonotype was picked up many times. The rearrangement uses TRBV7-9 and TRBJ2-7; D is perhaps TRBD1 or TRBD2 (5 bases each). V lost 8 bases, J lost 3 bases, and 17 bases lay in between. The CDR3 extends over 14 amino acids. The germline V gene encodes CDR1 SEHNR and CDR2 FQNEAQ (reference sequence). CDR3: CASCRGEVNYEQYF. In DNA form, the CDR3 reads TGTGCCAGCTGTCGGGGCGAGGTGAACTACGAGCAGTACTTC.

CDR3 protein: CASSLALTGGLGGYTF. In DNA form, the CDR3 reads TGTGCCAGCAGCTTAGCCCTGACAGGGGGCTTGGGAGGCTACACCTTC. V gene TRBV7-9 combines with J gene TRBJ1-2, with TRBD1 matching over 10 bases. CDR3 length equals 16 residues. Per germline, CDR1 SEHNR and CDR2 FQNEAQ (reference sequence). Germline trimming cut 0 bases from V and 8 bases from J; bases unmatched to any gene: 9.

This clonotype was detected ten times or more. V usage is TRBV7-8 and J usage is TRBJ1-2, with TRBD1 matching 11 bases. This CDR3 is 15 amino acids long. Germline CDR1 SGHVS, CDR2 FQNEAQ. J gave up 7 bases and V 5 bases, and 9 bases lay outside the gene matches. The CDR3 DNA reads TGTGCCAGCAGCCTCGAAGGACAGGGGGCTACTGGCTACACCTTC. Protein: CASSLEGQGATGYTF.

The chain combines TRBV7-2 with TRBJ2-7; D gene unclear. This CDR3 comprises 13 residues. The V and J ends lost 6 bases and 3 bases respectively, with 12 bases between them. CDR1 SGHTA and CDR2 FQGNSA come from the germline V gene. CDR3 nucleotide sequence: TGTGCCAGCAGGAGAGACGGGCACTACGAGCAGTACTTC. Protein: CASRRDGHYEQYF.

This clonotype was counted a few times. The J gene is TRBJ2-7, the V gene TRBV5-1, with no clear D. V lost 0 bases and J 1 base, leaving 5 bases between the germline ends. The CDR3 covers 13 residues. Germline values: CDR1 SGHRS, CDR2 YFSETQ. Here the CDR3 DNA reads TGCGCCAGCAGCTTGGCCCTATCCTACGAGCAGTACTTC. It is translated as CASSLALSYEQYF.

The rearrangement uses TRBV20-1 and TRBJ1-1, with D unclear. The CDR3 contains 14 residues. V was trimmed by 2 bases and J by 5 bases, leaving 15 bases between them. Germline loops: CDR1 DFQATT, CDR2 SNEGSKA (reference sequence). CDR3 loop: CSARSTQWKTEAFF. The CDR3 region has the DNA TGCAGTGCTAGAAGTACCCAGTGGAAGACTGAAGCTTTCTTT.